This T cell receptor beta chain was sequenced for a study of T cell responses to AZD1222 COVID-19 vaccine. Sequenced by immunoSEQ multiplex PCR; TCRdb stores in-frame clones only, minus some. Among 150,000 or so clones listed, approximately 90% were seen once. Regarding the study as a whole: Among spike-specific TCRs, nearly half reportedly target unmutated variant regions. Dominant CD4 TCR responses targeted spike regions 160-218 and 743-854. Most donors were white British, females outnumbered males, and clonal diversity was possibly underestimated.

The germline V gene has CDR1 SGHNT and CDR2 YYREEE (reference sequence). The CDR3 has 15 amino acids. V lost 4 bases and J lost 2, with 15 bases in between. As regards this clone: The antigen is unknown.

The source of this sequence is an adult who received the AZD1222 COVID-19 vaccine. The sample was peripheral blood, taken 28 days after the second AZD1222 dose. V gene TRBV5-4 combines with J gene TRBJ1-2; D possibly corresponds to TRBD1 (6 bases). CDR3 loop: CASSIPQTGNYGYTF. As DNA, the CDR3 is TGTGCCAGCAGCATACCGCAAACAGGGAACTATGGCTACACCTTC.